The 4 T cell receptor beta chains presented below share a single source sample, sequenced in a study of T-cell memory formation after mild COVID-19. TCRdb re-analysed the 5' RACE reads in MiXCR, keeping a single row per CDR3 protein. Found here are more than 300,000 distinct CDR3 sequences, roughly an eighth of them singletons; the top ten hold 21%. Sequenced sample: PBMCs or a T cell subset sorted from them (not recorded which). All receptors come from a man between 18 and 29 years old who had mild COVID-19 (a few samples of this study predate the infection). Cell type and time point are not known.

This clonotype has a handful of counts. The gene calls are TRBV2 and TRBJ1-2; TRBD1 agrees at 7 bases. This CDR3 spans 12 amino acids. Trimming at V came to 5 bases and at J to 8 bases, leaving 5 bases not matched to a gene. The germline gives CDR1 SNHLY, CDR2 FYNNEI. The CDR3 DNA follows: TGTGCCAGCAGTACGACAGGGAGCGGCTACACCTTC. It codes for CASSTTGSGYTF.

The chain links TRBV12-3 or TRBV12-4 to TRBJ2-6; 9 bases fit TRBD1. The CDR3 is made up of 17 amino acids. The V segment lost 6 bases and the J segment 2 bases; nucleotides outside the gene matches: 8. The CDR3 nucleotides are TGTGCCAGCAGCCCTGGGACAGGGACGCCTGGGGCCAACGTCCTGACTTTC. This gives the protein CASSPGTGTPGANVLTF.

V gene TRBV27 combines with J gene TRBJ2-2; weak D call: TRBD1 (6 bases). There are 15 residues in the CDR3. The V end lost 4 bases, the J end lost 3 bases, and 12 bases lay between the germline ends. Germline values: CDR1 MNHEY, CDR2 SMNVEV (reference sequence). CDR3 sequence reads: CASSSGTTYTGELFF. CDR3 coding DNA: TGTGCCAGCAGTTCCGGGACAACCTACACCGGGGAGCTGTTTTTT.

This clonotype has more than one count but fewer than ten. In nucleotides, the CDR3 is TGTGCCAGCAGCTTAGGGATTGGGACTAGCGAAGAGACCCAGTACTTC. Protein sequence: CASSLGIGTSEETQYF. The chain carries TRBV7-2 and TRBJ2-5; 10 bases agree with TRBD2. Germline V gives CDR1 SGHTA, CDR2 FQGNSA. Trimming at V came to 1 base and at J to 3 bases, leaving 5 bases not matched to a gene. CDR3 length: 16 residues.